Presented here are 25 T cell receptor beta chains from one specimen sequenced in a study of T cells in Graves' hyperthyroidism and ophthalmopathy. Amplified regions were TCR beta CDR3 sequences from RNA transcripts. First-round RT-PCR targeting the TCR CDR3 was performed with the HTBI primer set. One entry per CDR3 protein, called by TCRdb with MiXCR from the multiplex PCR reads. The sample consists of some 270,000 distinct CDR3 sequences, about an eighth of them appearing once. Sequenced sample: blood. These receptor sequences come from a woman aged 40-49 years with Graves' hyperthyroidism.

This clonotype has ten or more counts. V is TRBV11-2 and J is TRBJ2-5, with TRBD1 identical over 7 bases. Germline loops: CDR1 SGHAT, CDR2 FQNNGV. With V trimmed by 5 bases and J by 4 bases, 7 bases remained unmatched. The CDR3 has 14 amino acids. DNA for the CDR3: TGTGCCAGCAGCCAACAGGGGCGCGGAGAGACCCAGTACTTC. Protein: CASSQQGRGETQYF. Supplemented by reference TRBV11-2 and TRBJ2-5, the full variable domain reads EAGVAQSPRYKIIEKRQSVAFWCNPISGHATLYWYQQILGQGPKLLIQFQNNGVVDDSQLPKDRFSAERLKGVDSTLKIQPAKLEDSAVYLCASSQQGRGETQYFGPGTRLLVL.

The chain joins TRBV6-5 to TRBJ2-2; no clear D. This CDR3 is 16 amino acids long. Trimming shortened V by 0 bases and J by 1 base, and 9 bases separated the two germline ends. Germline CDR1 MNHEY, CDR2 SVGAGI. DNA for the CDR3: TGTGCCAGCAGTTACTCGCACCGGCAGAACACCGGGGAGCTGTTTTTT. This codes for CASSYSHRQNTGELFF.

This clonotype was picked up many times. This chain joins TRBV12-3 or TRBV12-4 and TRBJ2-1, with 8 positions matching TRBD2. There are 15 residues in the CDR3. The V and J ends lost 6 bases and 4 bases, in that order; junction bases with no gene match: 8. DNA for the CDR3: TGTGCCAGCAGGACCCTAGCGGGTCCGTACAATGAGCAGTTCTTC. Amino acid sequence: CASRTLAGPYNEQFF.

Comment on this clonotype: Since a much larger clone is just one base distant, this may be a read error. V and J are TRBV28 and TRBJ2-2; D is unresolved. The CDR3 consists of 14 residues. V lost 3 bases and J 4 bases, leaving 9 bases between the germline ends. Germline loops: CDR1 MDHEN, CDR2 SYDVKM. The CDR3 coding sequence is TGTGCCAGCAGTTTGGCTTTTCTCACCGGGGAGCTGTTTTTT. Translating gives CASSLAFLTGELFF.

In its sample, this clonotype was seen many times. As DNA, the CDR3 is TGTGCCAGCAGCCTGGGACTAGCGGGAGCCAATGAGCAGTTCTTC. Translating it yields CASSLGLAGANEQFF. J is TRBJ2-1 and V is TRBV2; 14 bases match TRBD2. The CDR3 covers 15 residues. Germline trimming cut 6 bases from V and 6 bases from J; bases unmatched to any gene: 4. Germline CDR1 is SNHLY and CDR2 is FYNNEI.

This clonotype showed up many times. The V and J genes are TRBV6-1 and TRBJ1-4; no definite D call. The CDR3 sequence is 17 residues long. Germline-derived CDR1 and CDR2 are MNHNS and SASEGT. V dropped 3 bases and J dropped 7 bases, with 21 bases sitting between them. The CDR3 DNA is TGTGCCAGCAGTGACGGCATGGGAACGGCGATGTTTGAAAAACTGTTTTTT. It yields the protein CASSDGMGTAMFEKLFF.

This clonotype was detected only a few times. The junction and the germline gene differ at one end; a read error may be behind it. The chain combines TRBV6-5 with TRBJ1-3, with 7 bases lining up with TRBD1. The CDR3 has 17 amino acids. Germline V lookup: CDR1 MNHEY, CDR2 SVGAGI. The CDR3 spells CASSYRPGTVLGSTIYF. CDR3 coding DNA: TGTGCCAGCAGTTACCGGCCCGGGACAGTCCTTGGAAGCACCATATATTTT.

In its sample, this clonotype was seen a few times. The rearrangement joins TRBV19 to TRBJ2-7, with TRBD2 matching 13 bases. The CDR3 is 20 residues long. Germline CDR1 is LNHDA and CDR2 is SQIVND (reference sequence). J lost 6 bases, V lost 5 bases, and 22 bases had no gene match. CDR3 region: CASSARTSGSPLGWSSEQYF. DNA of the CDR3: TGTGCCAGTAGTGCCCGGACTAGCGGGAGTCCCCTTGGGTGGTCGAGCGAGCAGTACTTC.

This clonotype came up many times. The chain recombines TRBV7-9 with TRBJ2-7; D ambiguous. This CDR3 is 14 amino acids long. The germline gives CDR1 SEHNR, CDR2 FQNEAQ (reference sequence). Between the trimmed V and J ends, which lost 3 bases and 5 bases, there was a span of 14 bases. Here the CDR3 DNA reads TGTGCCAGCAGCTTTGACCTACGCCCCAACGAGCAGTACTTC. It codes for CASSFDLRPNEQYF.

This clonotype appeared many times. The rearrangement joins TRBV20-1 to TRBJ1-1; D uncertain. The V gene's germline CDR1 is DFQATT and CDR2 SNEGSKA (reference sequence). The length of the CDR3 is 13 residues. V lost 4 bases and J 1 base, leaving 10 bases between the germline ends. CDR3 bases: TGCAGTGCTAAACTTACGGGGAACACTGAAGCTTTCTTT. It yields the protein CSAKLTGNTEAFF.

The sample holds many counts of this clonotype. The genes are TRBV11-3 and TRBJ2-2; 10 bases agree with TRBD2. V shed 1 base, J shed 1 base, and the junction held 0 bases outside the gene matches. The V gene's germline CDR1 is SGHNT and CDR2 YENEEA. This CDR3 has 16 residues. The CDR3 DNA follows: TGTGCCAGCAGCTTAGGGACTAGCGGGAACACCGGGGAGCTGTTTTTT. This codes for CASSLGTSGNTGELFF.

This chain connects TRBV28 to TRBJ1-6; D not certain. The CDR3 is 12 residues long. V was shortened by 3 bases and J by 12 bases, with 9 bases between the two germline ends. CDR1 and CDR2 from the germline V gene are MDHEN and SYDVKM. CDR3 bases: TGTGCCAGCAGTTTTATTTTGCTACCCCTCCACTTT. Encoded protein: CASSFILLPLHF.

This clonotype was picked up a small number of times. V gene TRBV4-2 combines with J gene TRBJ2-1; TRBD2 matches 8 bases. The length of the CDR3 is 18 residues. J was trimmed by 0 bases and V by 0 bases; bases with no gene match: 7. Looked up from germline, CDR1 is LGHNA and CDR2 is YNFKEQ. CDR3 sequence (DNA): TGTGCCAGCAGCCAAGACCGGTCTAGCGGGTTCTCCTACAATGAGCAGTTCTTC. Its translation is CASSQDRSSGFSYNEQFF.

This clonotype appeared a few times. This chain connects TRBV20-1 to TRBJ1-4, with D perhaps matching TRBD1 (6 bases). Per germline, CDR1 DFQATT and CDR2 SNEGSKA (reference sequence). The V end lost 5 bases, the J end lost 7 bases, and 14 bases lay between the germline ends. The CDR3 extends over 13 amino acids. The CDR3, as DNA: TGCAGTGCTTACAGGGCCCGTGCTGAAAAACTGTTTTTT. This encodes CSAYRARAEKLFF.

In this sample, this clonotype turned up many times. This rearrangement joins TRBV13 to TRBJ2-3; tentatively, D is TRBD2 (5 bases). The CDR3 loop spans 12 amino acids. V lost 5 bases, J lost 8 bases, and 11 bases lay in between. The V gene's germline CDR1 is PRHDT and CDR2 FYEKMQ (reference sequence). CDR3 sequence reads: CASSPGLGTQYF. The CDR3 region has the DNA TGTGCCAGCAGCCCTGGACTGGGTACGCAGTATTTT. The full variable domain, in which reference TRBV13 and TRBJ2-3 provide the parts outside the CDR3, is AAGVIQSPRHLIKEKRETATLKCYPIPRHDTVYWYQQGPGQDPQFLISFYEKMQSDKGSIPDRFSAQQFSDYHSELNMSSLELGDSALYFCASSPGLGTQYFGPGTRLTVL.

This chain joins TRBV20-1 and TRBJ1-1; TRBD1 might be the D (5 bases). Germline V gene lookup returns CDR1 DFQATT and CDR2 SNEGSKA (reference sequence). This CDR3 is built from 12 residues. V lost 6 bases and J 1 base, leaving 9 bases between the germline ends. CDR3 sequence (DNA): TGCAGTGCCCCAACAGGGAACACTGAAGCTTTCTTT. Protein sequence: CSAPTGNTEAFF.

The rearrangement joins TRBV15 to TRBJ2-7, with 8 bases matching TRBD2. The germline V gene encodes CDR1 LNHNV and CDR2 YYDKDF (reference sequence). Losses at the gene ends were 9 bases for V and 0 bases for J; bases not matched to a gene: 7. The CDR3 is made up of 14 amino acids. The CDR3 DNA reads as TGTGCCACTCAGCGGAGCGGGAGCTCCTACGAGCAGTACTTC. It translates to CATQRSGSSYEQYF.

This clonotype was seen many times. V is TRBV29-1 and J is TRBJ1-2; no firm D call. Germline CDR1 and CDR2: SQVTM and ANQGSEA. There are 15 residues in the CDR3. V lost 0 bases and J 0 bases, leaving 11 bases between the germline ends. The CDR3 DNA follows: TGCAGCGTTGAAGATCTAGCGCCAGCTAACTATGGCTACACCTTC. Amino acid sequence: CSVEDLAPANYGYTF.

This clonotype was detected only a few times. This chain connects TRBV5-6 to TRBJ1-2; a weak D match, TRBD1 (5 bases). V was pared by 1 base and J by 4 bases, with 14 bases between. The CDR3 sequence is 15 residues long. The germline V gene encodes CDR1 SGHDT and CDR2 YYEEEE. CDR3 in amino acids: CASSLWTRGIYGYTF. For the CDR3, the DNA is TGTGCCAGCAGCTTGTGGACGCGGGGGATCTATGGCTACACCTTC.

V is TRBV9 and J is TRBJ1-1; D not resolved. V lost 1 base and J lost 0, with 10 bases in between. The CDR3 covers 15 residues. Germline V gene data show CDR1 as SGDLS and CDR2 as YYNGEE. The CDR3 DNA reads TGTGCCAGCAGCGTAAAGGCGGAAATGAACACTGAAGCTTTCTTT. The encoded protein is CASSVKAEMNTEAFF.

There are many counts of this clonotype. The chain is built from TRBV5-1 and TRBJ1-4; 8 bases agree with TRBD1. With 2 bases clipped from V and 3 bases from J, the junction kept 3 bases outside the gene matches. This CDR3 is 15 amino acids long. Germline loops: CDR1 SGHRS, CDR2 YFSETQ. CDR3 amino acids: CASSLQQGANEKLFF. The CDR3 nucleotides are TGCGCCAGCAGCTTACAACAGGGGGCTAATGAAAAACTGTTTTTT. Drawing the rest from reference TRBV5-1 and TRBJ1-4, the complete variable domain is KAGVTQTPRYLIKTRGQQVTLSCSPISGHRSVSWYQQTPGQGLQFLFEYFSETQRNKGNFPGRFSGRQFSNSRSEMNVSTLELGDSALYLCASSLQQGANEKLFFGSGTQLSVL.

Comments on this clonotype: A read error may be the cause here, since a much bigger clone is one base away. The J gene is TRBJ2-5, the V gene TRBV7-2; D is perhaps TRBD1 or TRBD2 (7 bases each). This CDR3 has 14 amino acids. Germline V CDR1 and CDR2: SGHTA, FQGNSA. The CDR3: CACSSTRDSGVQYF. The CDR3 coding sequence is TGTGCCTGCAGCTCCACCCGGGACAGCGGGGTCCAGTACTTC.

The chain uses TRBV24-1 and TRBJ1-3; no clear D. The germline CDR1 and CDR2 sequences are KGHDR and SFDVKD. The V end was cut by 3 bases, the J end by 5 bases, with 7 bases between. This CDR3 has 13 amino acids. CDR3 sequence (DNA): TGTGCCACCAGTGATCCCCGTCGAAACACCATATATTTT. Protein product: CATSDPRRNTIYF.

Ten or more counts support this clonotype. The chain recombines TRBV18 with TRBJ2-5; a weak D match, TRBD2 (5 bases). Germline-derived CDR1 and CDR2 are KGHSH and LQKENI. The CDR3 totals 13 residues. V was clipped by 3 bases and J by 5 bases, with 10 bases between them. The DNA for the CDR3 is TGTGCCAGCTCACCCCCGGGGATGGAGACCCAGTACTTC. Translation gives CASSPPGMETQYF.

This clonotype was counted ten times or more. The chain uses TRBV2 and TRBJ2-5; D ambiguous. This CDR3 region has 14 residues. Germline lookup yields CDR1 SNHLY and CDR2 FYNNEI. V gave up 2 bases and J gave up 4 bases, with 11 bases separating them. For the CDR3, the DNA is TGTGCCAGCAGTGAAAGACGGATCGTAGAGACCCAGTACTTC. This codes for CASSERRIVETQYF.